Presented here are 18 T cell receptor beta chains from one specimen sequenced in a study of blood T cell repertoires in COVID-19. Generated by immunoSEQ multiplex PCR, the TCRdb table keeps only in-frame clones and is missing some. The sample has approximately 110,000 clones, approximately 89% seen once; the top ten hold roughly 4.5%. Sequencing was carried out using peripheral blood. These receptors were obtained from a man between 40 and 49 years old with acute or convalescent COVID-19.

The table lists this clone with a few counts. This rearrangement joins TRBV6-5 to TRBJ1-3; D is perhaps TRBD1 (5 bases). The ends were cut back, 7 bases at V and 0 bases at J, with 10 bases in the middle. Germline V CDR1 and CDR2: MNHEY, SVGAGI. This CDR3 contains 14 residues. The CDR3: CASNGGYSGNTIYF. DNA of the CDR3: TGTGCCAGCAACGGGGGTTACTCTGGAAACACCATATATTTT.

The chain has TRBV7-3 and TRBJ2-1; 7 bases fit TRBD1. J was trimmed by 10 bases and V by 0 bases; bases with no gene match: 9. The length of the CDR3 is 15 residues. Germline loops: CDR1 SGHTA, CDR2 FQGTGA. The CDR3 loop reads CASSLTSTGPEEQFF. The CDR3 DNA is TGTGCCAGCAGCTTAACGTCGACAGGGCCCGAGGAGCAGTTCTTC.

This chain uses TRBV3-1 (or the pseudogene TRBV3-2) with TRBJ2-7, with 11 bases that match TRBD1. The V gene's germline CDR1 is LGHDT and CDR2 YNNKEL (reference sequence). The trim removed 2 bases at V and 2 bases at J, leaving 5 bases unmatched. CDR3 size: 16 residues. The CDR3 loop reads CASSQLPGQGAYEQYF. As DNA, the CDR3 is TGTGCCAGCAGCCAACTACCGGGACAGGGGGCCTACGAGCAGTACTTC.

This clone was seen only a few times. The gene calls are TRBV29-1 and TRBJ1-2; D is ambiguous. Germline V gene lookup returns CDR1 SQVTM and CDR2 ANQGSEA. The CDR3 extends over 10 amino acids. Trimming removed 7 bases at V and 5 bases at J, with 8 bases between. The CDR3 bases are TGCAGCGCAGACAAGTATGGCTACACCTTC. This codes for CSADKYGYTF.

The J gene is TRBJ2-5, the V gene TRBV19; 12 nucleotides align to TRBD2. This CDR3 is built from 16 residues. Trimming at V came to 4 bases and at J to 3 bases, leaving 6 bases not matched to a gene. CDR1 and CDR2 from the germline V gene are LNHDA and SQIVND (reference sequence). DNA for the CDR3: TGTGCCAGTAGTAGCCGACTAGCGGGAGTGGAAGAGACCCAGTACTTC. Translating gives CASSSRLAGVEETQYF.

This sequence joins TRBV12-5 and TRBJ2-6; TRBD2 matches 7 bases. The CDR3 is made up of 15 amino acids. The germline V gene encodes CDR1 LGHNT and CDR2 FRNRAP. V dropped 6 bases and J dropped 2; count of bases not matched to a gene: 4. Here the CDR3 reads CASGSGTAGANVLTF. Here the CDR3 DNA reads TGTGCTAGTGGGAGCGGGACGGCTGGGGCCAACGTCCTGACTTTC.

This clone was found a few times. This chain connects TRBV9 to TRBJ2-3; D is perhaps TRBD2 (7 bases). Germline CDR1 reads SGDLS; CDR2 reads YYNGEE. This CDR3 has 16 residues. The ends were cut back, 0 bases at V and 2 bases at J, with 13 bases in the middle. The CDR3 spells CASSVAAGANTDTQYF. CDR3 nucleotide sequence: TGTGCCAGCAGCGTAGCTGCGGGGGCCAACACAGATACGCAGTATTTT. Looking up the rest from reference TRBV9 and TRBJ2-3 gives the full variable domain: DSGVTQTPKHLITATGQRVTLRCSPRSGDLSVYWYQQSLDQGLQFLIQYYNGEERAKGNILERFSAQQFPDLHSELNLSSLELGDSALYFCASSVAAGANTDTQYFGPGTRLTVL.

Only one count was recorded for this clone. This chain uses TRBV18 with TRBJ1-4; TRBD1 might be the D (6 bases). Germline V gene lookup returns CDR1 KGHSH and CDR2 LQKENI. This CDR3 is built from 14 residues. Trimming left V 1 base short and J 4 bases short, with 7 bases between. The CDR3 protein is CASSPRDNNEKLFF. CDR3 DNA sequence: TGTGCCAGCTCACCACGGGACAATAATGAAAAACTGTTTTTT.

V usage is TRBV11-2 and J usage is TRBJ2-1, with a weak D call TRBD2 (6 bases). Trimming took off 3 bases at V and 2 bases at J, with 11 bases between the two ends. The CDR3 spans 15 residues. CDR1 SGHAT and CDR2 FQNNGV come from the germline V gene. CDR3 bases: TGTGCCAGCAGCTTCGGGACTCCGGCCTACAATGAGCAGTTCTTC. Protein sequence: CASSFGTPAYNEQFF.

CDR3 in DNA: TGTGCCACGAGAGCGGACGGTTTGAACACTGAAGCTTTCTTT. This sequence encodes CATRADGLNTEAFF. This chain joins TRBV11-2 and TRBJ1-1; D is uncertain. CDR1 SGHAT and CDR2 FQNNGV come from the germline V gene. The CDR3 extends over 14 amino acids. Trimming stripped 10 bases from V and 0 bases from J, with 15 bases between.

This clone has a handful of counts. V is TRBV9 and J is TRBJ1-4; 9 positions agree with TRBD1. Germline-derived CDR1 and CDR2 are SGDLS and YYNGEE. The CDR3 extends over 16 amino acids. With 5 bases clipped from V and 4 bases from J, the junction kept 9 bases outside the gene matches. CDR3 in amino acids: CASSKGVGQGNEKLFF. The CDR3, as DNA: TGTGCCAGCAGTAAGGGAGTGGGACAGGGTAATGAAAAACTGTTTTTT.

The CDR3 nucleotides are TGTGCCTGGAGTGTAGGGGGACATCACAGGGGCAATCAGCCCCAGCATTTT. Amino acid sequence: CAWSVGGHHRGNQPQHF. This chain uses TRBV30 with TRBJ1-5, with a possible D match to TRBD1 (6 bases). Germline CDR1 and CDR2: GTSNPN and SVGIG (reference sequence). Trimming stripped 0 bases from V and 2 bases from J, with 17 bases between. CDR3 length: 17 amino acids.

The chain employs TRBV13 and TRBJ1-6; D might be TRBD1 (5 bases). The germline gives CDR1 PRHDT, CDR2 FYEKMQ (reference sequence). There are 15 residues in the CDR3. Trimming removed 6 bases from V and 5 bases from J, with 14 bases in between. CDR3 residues: CASRPPGPNNSPLHF. The CDR3 nucleotides are TGTGCCAGCAGGCCCCCAGGGCCAAATAATTCACCCCTCCACTTT.

The chain recombines TRBV10-2 with TRBJ2-3; 8 nucleotides align to TRBD2. Germline V gene data show CDR1 as WSHSY and CDR2 as SAAADI. V shed 6 bases, J shed 2 bases, and the junction held 4 bases outside the gene matches. CDR3 size: 14 residues. CDR3 loop: CASSLAGYTDTQYF. CDR3 DNA: TGCGCCAGCAGCCTAGCGGGCTACACAGATACGCAGTATTTT.

The gene calls are TRBV6-6 and TRBJ1-1; no clear D. Per the germline V gene, CDR1 is MNHNY and CDR2 is SVGAGI (reference sequence). Trimming took 3 bases from V and 3 from J, leaving 8 bases between them. This CDR3 region has 13 residues. The CDR3 coding sequence is TGTGCCAGCAGTTATACGGTCGACACTGAAGCTTTCTTT. Translating gives CASSYTVDTEAFF.

The chain recombines TRBV3-1 (or the pseudogene TRBV3-2) with TRBJ2-2, with TRBD2 as a possible D gene (5 bases). This CDR3 has 16 residues. Germline CDR1 reads LGHDT; CDR2 reads YNNKEL (reference sequence). The V and J ends lost 0 bases and 4 bases respectively, with 12 bases between them. This CDR3 is CASSQEDSRTTGELFF. CDR3 in DNA: TGTGCCAGCAGCCAAGAGGACTCCCGGACCACCGGGGAGCTGTTTTTT.

This chain joins TRBV7-3 and TRBJ2-7; D possibly corresponds to TRBD1 (6 bases). The CDR3 runs to 13 residues. V lost 5 bases and J 5 bases, leaving 13 bases between the germline ends. CDR1 and CDR2 from the germline V gene are SGHTA and FQGTGA. This chain's CDR3 is CASSLDRTDEQYF. CDR3 nucleotides: TGTGCCAGCAGCCTCGACAGGACGGACGAGCAGTACTTC.

In its sample, this clone was seen once. Other DNA variants within this sample encode the same CDR3. The chain uses TRBV18 and TRBJ1-5; 8 positions agree with TRBD1. This CDR3 has 14 residues. After removal of 3 bases from V and 2 bases from J, the junction contained 0 bases not matched to a gene. Germline V gene data show CDR1 as KGHSH and CDR2 as LQKENI. CDR3 residues: CASSPGQGNQPQHF. CDR3 DNA sequence: TGTGCCAGCTCACCGGGACAGGGCAATCAGCCCCAGCATTTT. Filled out from reference TRBV18 and TRBJ1-5, the complete variable domain reads NAGVMQNPRHLVRRRGQEARLRCSPMKGHSHVYWYRQLPEEGLKFMVYLQKENIIDESGMPKERFSAEFPKEGPSILRIQQVVRGDSAAYFCASSPGQGNQPQHFGDGTRLSIL.